The clone carrying this TCR beta chain has just a few counts. Its antigen is currently unknown. Making the TCR beta libraries involved quantitative 5'-RACE with molecular barcodes. TCRdb re-called the 5' RACE reads with MiXCR, one entry per CDR3 protein. The sample lists 35,000 to 45,000 distinct CDR3 sequences; 11% were seen once. The V gene end was trimmed by 5 bases and the J gene end by 3 bases; junction bases not matched to a gene: 8. Germline CDR1 MDHEN, CDR2 SYDVKM. This CDR3 region has 15 residues. This sample was taken from a study of CD8 T cells in ankylosing spondylitis. Study-level findings and limits: Characteristic, it appeared, of ankylosing spondylitis blood was a TCR beta motif of eight highly homologous variants.

The TCR originated in a male donor with ankylosing spondylitis or in good health (not recorded which). The gene calls are TRBV28 and TRBJ1-2; 8 bases line up with TRBD1. Material for sequencing was blood, either unsorted or a sorted T cell fraction (not recorded which). CDR3 in amino acids: CASSLKMGQDYGYTF. CDR3 DNA sequence: TGTGCCAGCAGTCTCAAGATGGGACAGGACTATGGCTACACCTTC.